The 6 T cell receptor beta chains given below trace back to one sample, sequenced in a study of blood T cell repertoires in COVID-19. Produced via immunoSEQ multiplex PCR; TCRdb's table is partial and in-frame only. The data show about 260,000 clones, around 89% seen once. The material sequenced was PBMCs or T cells enriched from blood (not recorded which). These TCRs come from a man aged 45 to 65 who had been exposed to COVID-19.

This sequence joins TRBV9 and TRBJ2-1, with 7 bases lining up with TRBD2. Germline V gene data show CDR1 as SGDLS and CDR2 as YYNGEE. There are 13 residues in the CDR3. J lost 10 bases, V lost 0 bases, and 4 bases had no gene match. The CDR3 bases are TGTGCCAGCAGCGTAGCTTCGGGACTAGAGCAGTTCTTC. Amino acids: CASSVASGLEQFF.

The chain uses TRBV7-3 and TRBJ1-1; the match to TRBD1 covers 8 bases. The CDR3 sequence is 14 residues long. Germline CDR1 and CDR2: SGHTA and FQGTGA. J was trimmed by 5 bases and V by 5 bases; bases with no gene match: 7. CDR3 in amino acids: CASSPPTGVTEAFF. The CDR3 DNA follows: TGTGCCAGCAGCCCCCCGACAGGGGTGACTGAAGCTTTCTTT.

Of note for this clone: At one of its ends the junction is not consistent with the germline gene, which may arise from a read error. The chain joins TRBV5-5 to TRBJ1-2; D is uncertain. This CDR3 spans 11 amino acids. Germline CDR1 SGHKS, CDR2 YYEKEE (reference sequence). Here the CDR3 DNA reads TGTGCCAGCAGTACGGCGGGTGGCGACACCTTC. Translated, it gives CASSTAGGDTF.

The chain joins TRBV28 to TRBJ1-1; D gene unclear. This CDR3 has 13 residues. V lost 3 bases to trimming and J lost 10 bases, with 15 bases between them. The germline CDR1 and CDR2 sequences are MDHEN and SYDVKM. In DNA form, the CDR3 reads TGTGCCAGCAGTTTGACGGGTTATAGTGGAGCTTTCTTT. Translation gives CASSLTGYSGAFF. Filled out from reference TRBV28 and TRBJ1-1, the complete variable domain reads DVKVTQSSRYLVKRTGEKVFLECVQDMDHENMFWYRQDPGLGLRLIYFSYDVKMKEKGDIPEGYSVSREKKERFSLILESASTNQTSMYLCASSLTGYSGAFFGQGTRLTVV.

The gene calls are TRBV6-5 and TRBJ1-6; no reliable D call. The CDR3 runs 14 residues. CDR1 is MNHEY and CDR2 is SVGAGI in the germline V gene. V was clipped by 5 bases and J by 11 bases, with 16 bases between them. DNA of the CDR3: TGTGCCAGCAGTCTCCGGGATCGATATCCACCCCTCCACTTT. Its translation is CASSLRDRYPPLHF.

This clone showed up just a few times. The chain carries TRBV27 and TRBJ1-1, with 9 bases identical to TRBD1. V shed 6 bases and J 4 bases; nucleotides not matched to a gene: 9. The CDR3 runs 15 residues. CDR1 is MNHEY, CDR2 SMNVEV, per germline (reference sequence). The CDR3 loop is CASSLGQGMSTEAFF. The CDR3 bases are TGTGCCAGCAGCTTGGGACAGGGCATGAGCACTGAAGCTTTCTTT.